The source of this T cell receptor (beta chain) is a study of Tregs in tolerant kidney transplant recipients. Notes on the study in general: Activated donor B cell expansion appeared to reveal the most relevant donor-specific TCRbeta repertoire. Tolerant patients' donor-specific Tregs expanded beyond overall Tregs, suggesting antigen-driven growth.

Worth noting for this clone: Its antigen is undetermined.

Here immunoSEQ multiplex PCR was the method, and the copy in TCRdb shows in-frame clones only, minus some. The table lists roughly 66,000 clones, 92% of them singletons, with 10% to 11% in the top ten. The receptor comes from a human donor who received a combined kidney and bone marrow transplant. The material sequenced was CD8+ T cells from blood, taken before the transplant.

The CDR3 protein is CASSSPGTGGSEAFF. CDR3 nucleotide sequence: TGTGCCAGCAGTTCCCCAGGGACAGGGGGCTCTGAAGCTTTCTTT. The gene calls are TRBV28 and TRBJ1-1, with TRBD1 identical over 12 bases. Trimming at V came to 4 bases and at J to 6 bases, leaving 6 bases not matched to a gene. CDR3 length: 15 amino acids. Germline-derived CDR1 and CDR2 are MDHEN and SYDVKM.